The clone carrying this T cell receptor beta chain appeared a few times. No antigen is known for it. The entirety of the isolated RNA underwent reverse transcription, so expressed TCRB transcripts were sequenced. Data came from immunoSEQ multiplex PCR; TCRdb stores just in-frame clones and leaves some out. The table records about 150,000 clones, just over 9% of them present only once. Per germline, CDR1 GTSNPN and CDR2 SVGIG (reference sequence). CDR3 length equals 12 residues. Between the trimmed V and J ends, which lost 5 bases and 2 bases, there was a span of 9 bases. The data are from a study of beta chain features in type 1 diabetes. Study-wide context: Across all samples, about 100,000,000 sorted cells were examined. The study, taken as a whole, reports: The study found that naive, central memory and Treg TCRB repertoires appeared more similar in patients than in healthy donors. Shortening of TCRB CDR3s, moderate but significant, appeared in all four CD4+ subsets of Type 1 diabetes patients.

The V gene is TRBV30, the J gene TRBJ2-5; D ambiguous. The sequencing input was central memory CD4+ T cells from blood. The receptor's source is a young woman in good health. The CDR3 sequence is CAWAPSQETQYF. As DNA, the CDR3 is TGTGCCTGGGCGCCCTCACAAGAGACCCAGTACTTC.